Following are 5 T cell receptor beta chains from one sample sequenced in a study of lymphopenia after photon versus proton radiotherapy. Sequencing was performed with immunoSEQ multiplex PCR; in TCRdb, only in-frame clones are kept and a portion is missing. The profile shows about 8,000 clones, about 88% of them singletons. The source was peripheral blood, collected from a patient treated with photon-based radiotherapy. The receptors derive from a woman in her 70s with pancreatic cancer.

The chain couples TRBV9 to TRBJ2-2; D gene uncertain. The CDR3 spans 14 residues. Trimming took 0 bases from V and 1 from J, leaving 4 bases between them. CDR1 and CDR2 (germline): SGDLS, YYNGEE. CDR3 loop: CASSVVLNTGELFF. The DNA of the CDR3 is TGTGCCAGCAGCGTAGTTTTGAACACCGGGGAGCTGTTTTTT.

The J gene is TRBJ1-2, the V gene TRBV30, with 8 bases matching TRBD1. V was clipped by 3 bases and J by 4 bases; unmatched bases: 13. CDR3 length: 16 residues. CDR1 is GTSNPN, CDR2 SVGIG, per germline (reference sequence). The chain's CDR3 is CAWSPTVTGGGYGYTF. CDR3 sequence (DNA): TGTGCCTGGAGCCCCACGGTCACAGGGGGAGGCTATGGCTACACCTTC.

The genes are TRBV5-1 and TRBJ2-7, with D tentatively TRBD1 (6 bases). V was pared by 4 bases and J by 0 bases, with 11 bases between. CDR1 SGHRS and CDR2 YFSETQ come from the germline V gene. This CDR3 contains 14 residues. The CDR3 protein is CASSPDRNSYEQYF. CDR3 coding DNA: TGCGCCAGCAGCCCCGACAGGAACTCCTACGAGCAGTACTTC.

This rearrangement joins TRBV7-2 to TRBJ2-7, with 7 nucleotides matching TRBD2. The germline CDR1 and CDR2 sequences are SGHTA and FQGNSA. Trimming took 1 base from V and 3 from J; bases not matched to a gene: 3. The CDR3 is 14 residues long. The CDR3 DNA sequence: TGTGCCAGCAGCTTAGAGGCGGGAGACTACGAGCAGTACTTC. It codes for CASSLEAGDYEQYF.

The J gene is TRBJ1-1, the V gene TRBV6-6; TRBD1 matches 7 bases. CDR1 and CDR2 (germline): MNHNY, SVGAGI (reference sequence). After removal of 6 bases from V and 0 bases from J, the junction contained 7 bases not matched to a gene. The CDR3 runs to 15 residues. The CDR3 loop reads CASSYIDRVNTEAFF. Written as DNA, the CDR3 is TGTGCCAGCAGCTACATTGACAGGGTGAACACTGAAGCTTTCTTT.